Each of the 11 T cell receptor beta chains below was sequenced from the same sample in a study of vaccination and CD4 T cells after COVID-19. At the Johns Hopkins FTIC core, DNA taken from cultured CD4+ T cells was sequenced by way of the Oncomine TCR Beta short-read assay. Cultured CD4+ T cells yielded the extracted genomic DNA. One entry per CDR3 protein, called by TCRdb with MiXCR from the PCR reads. In the table there are 12,000 or so distinct CDR3 sequences, about 40% of which are singletons. Treatment indicated: approximately 11-day PBMC culture with coronavirus spike peptide pools or control peptides (ViraFEST assay). One should note that the unexposed donor's CD4+ T cells were collected before the COVID-19 pandemic (2011-2018). For these TCRs, the target antigens are not known. The sequenced material came from CD4+ T cells from blood, cultured in vitro. These receptor sequences come from a human donor in good health.

The rearrangement uses TRBV29-1 and TRBJ2-6, with 12 positions matching TRBD1. Trimming at V came to 7 bases and at J to 3 bases, leaving 4 bases not matched to a gene. The CDR3 contains 15 residues. Germline CDR1 SQVTM, CDR2 ANQGSEA. CDR3 nucleotide sequence: TGCAGCGCCCGGGACAGGGGGCTTGGGGCCAACGTCCTGACTTTC. It yields the protein CSARDRGLGANVLTF.

The chain employs TRBV2 and TRBJ2-7, with D possibly being TRBD1 (6 bases). V gave up 4 bases and J gave up 3 bases, with 10 bases separating them. The CDR3 totals 13 residues. The V gene's germline CDR1 is SNHLY and CDR2 FYNNEI. The CDR3 DNA reads TGTGCCAGCAGTGGGGGGCCTTACTACGAGCAGTACTTC. It translates to CASSGGPYYEQYF.

This clonotype showed up just a few times. The genes are TRBV7-3 and TRBJ2-2; 10 bases line up with TRBD2. This CDR3 has 16 residues. Germline CDR1 reads SGHTA; CDR2 reads FQGTGA. The V gene end was trimmed by 5 bases and the J gene end by 4 bases; junction bases not matched to a gene: 7. CDR3 in amino acids: CASSKAGGQGTGELFF. Written as DNA, the CDR3 is TGTGCCAGCAGCAAAGCGGGAGGGCAGGGCACCGGGGAGCTGTTTTTT.

This clonotype is categorized as medium-sized. V gene TRBV15 combines with J gene TRBJ1-5; D uncertain. CDR1 LNHNV and CDR2 YYDKDF come from the germline V gene (reference sequence). There are 15 residues in the CDR3. Trimming stripped 0 bases from V and 1 base from J, with 7 bases between. In DNA form, the CDR3 reads TGTGCCACCAGCAGAGATTTGGGGAGCAATCAGCCCCAGCATTTT. This translates into CATSRDLGSNQPQHF.

The chain is built from TRBV28 and TRBJ2-2; 7 bases match TRBD1. The CDR3 contains 15 residues. Trimming removed 6 bases from V and 0 bases from J; junction bases left unmatched: 4. Germline V CDR1 and CDR2: MDHEN, SYDVKM. CDR3: CASRRQGSNTGELFF. The CDR3 DNA reads as TGTGCCAGCAGGAGACAGGGCTCGAACACCGGGGAGCTGTTTTTT.

CDR3 loop: CASNFAGGPYEQYF. CDR3 in DNA: TGTGCCAGCAACTTCGCGGGAGGGCCTTACGAGCAGTACTTC. V and J are TRBV7-9 and TRBJ2-7; 9 positions agree with TRBD2. This CDR3 has 14 amino acids. CDR1 SEHNR and CDR2 FQNEAQ come from the germline V gene (reference sequence). V lost 7 bases and J lost 4; bases outside the gene matches: 8.

This clonotype was detected once. The CDR3 region has the DNA TGCAGTGCTAGACCGACACTGGGAGTGTTAGCAGATACGCAGTATTTT. Protein sequence: CSARPTLGVLADTQYF. The V and J genes are TRBV20-1 and TRBJ2-3, with D maybe TRBD2 (5 bases). Germline V gives CDR1 DFQATT, CDR2 SNEGSKA (reference sequence). Trimming took off 2 bases at V and 4 bases at J, with 19 bases between the two ends. The CDR3 spans 16 residues.

The chain links TRBV7-3 to TRBJ2-7; 11 bases are a match to TRBD2. The trim removed 2 bases at V and 12 bases at J, leaving 12 bases unmatched. Germline assignment: CDR1 SGHTA and CDR2 FQGTGA. The CDR3 covers 15 residues. The CDR3 spells CASSLGGLAGGPLYF. Here the CDR3 DNA reads TGTGCCAGCAGCTTAGGTGGGTTAGCGGGAGGGCCTCTGTACTTC.

By frequency in the sample, this clonotype is large. The chain has TRBV15 and TRBJ1-2; D perhaps matches TRBD1 (6 bases). The ends were cut back, 5 bases at V and 4 bases at J, with 23 bases in the middle. Germline V gene sequence: CDR1 LNHNV, CDR2 YYDKDF (reference sequence). The CDR3 has 17 amino acids. The CDR3 DNA reads TGTGCCACCAGCTTAACTTTTGGGGGGCAGCGCGGCTATGGCTACACCTTC. Its protein is CATSLTFGGQRGYGYTF.

The chain employs TRBV7-9 and TRBJ1-2, with 8 bases matching TRBD1. CDR3 size: 15 residues. Germline V gene sequence: CDR1 SEHNR, CDR2 FQNEAQ (reference sequence). The V segment lost 5 bases and the J segment 3 bases; nucleotides outside the gene matches: 8. The CDR3 DNA follows: TGTGCCAGCAGCCGGGACAGGAAGGACCACTATGGCTACACCTTC. Protein product: CASSRDRKDHYGYTF.

V usage is TRBV7-3 and J usage is TRBJ2-1; D is unclear. V shed 5 bases and J shed 6 bases, with 11 bases lying between them. Per germline, CDR1 SGHTA and CDR2 FQGTGA. There are 13 residues in the CDR3. CDR3 nucleotides: TGTGCCAGCAGCCTCGCCCATGGCAATGAGCAGTTCTTC. It is translated as CASSLAHGNEQFF. The whole variable domain, filled in from reference TRBV7-3 and TRBJ2-1, reads GAGVSQTPSNKVTEKGKYVELRCDPISGHTALYWYRQSLGQGPEFLIYFQGTGAADDSGLPNDRFFAVRPEGSVSTLKIQRTERGDSAVYLCASSLAHGNEQFFGPGTRLTVL.